This TCR beta chain appears in the sequencing data of a study of blood T cells in healthy people across ages. Total RNA was extracted at no less than 6 micrograms per sample. A J-beta primer mix and a sample-barcoded 5' primer were used in a second PCR of roughly 6 to 12 cycles. TCRdb re-derived calls from the 5' RACE reads in MiXCR, one entry per CDR3 protein. The data contain about 1.5 million distinct CDR3 sequences, approximately 43% of them singletons. The sequencing sample was made of blood. The sequence was obtained from a woman under 30 in good health.

The CDR3 sequence is CAISRGRDSIYGYTF. The CDR3 coding sequence is TGTGCCATCAGCCGAGGAAGGGACAGCATTTATGGCTACACCTTC. The chain employs TRBV10-3 and TRBJ1-2, with TRBD1 identical over 7 bases. V shed 6 bases and J 5 bases; nucleotides not matched to a gene: 12. Per the germline V gene, CDR1 is ENHRY and CDR2 is SYGVKD. The CDR3 totals 15 residues.